Listed below are T cell receptor beta chains from one sample, sequenced in a study of T cell responses to AZD1222 COVID-19 vaccine. Measured with immunoSEQ multiplex PCR; TCRdb has only the in-frame clones, and not every one. The sample yields 75,000 to 90,000 clones, 70% to 90% seen once. The sequencing used peripheral blood, collected 28 days after the second AZD1222 dose. These receptors were collected from an adult who received the AZD1222 COVID-19 vaccine. Both conserved end residues are part of each CDR3. A D gene is named only where the DNA matches it firmly. Where a row states a size, it is once, few, many or the class of an expanded clone; other rows omit it.

v_call: TRBV6-6
clone_size: NA
d_call: NA
j_call: TRBJ1-4
cdr3_aa: CASSHNEKLFF
cdr3_nt: TGTGCCAGCAGCCATAATGAAAAACTGTTTTTT

v_call: TRBV12-3/TRBV12-4
clone_size: NA
d_call: NA
j_call: TRBJ2-5
cdr3_aa: CASSFGRAETQYF
cdr3_nt: TGTGCCAGCAGTTTCGGTAGAGCCGAGACCCAGTACTTC

v_call: TRBV19
clone_size: NA
d_call: TRBD1
j_call: TRBJ1-5
cdr3_aa: CASSTQGAQGQPQHF
cdr3_nt: TGTGCCAGTAGTACTCAGGGGGCGCAGGGTCAGCCCCAGCATTTT

v_call: TRBV28
clone_size: NA
d_call: NA
j_call: TRBJ2-3
cdr3_aa: CASIEASTDTQYF
cdr3_nt: TGTGCCAGCATTGAAGCAAGCACAGATACGCAGTATTTT

v_call: TRBV24-1
clone_size: NA
d_call: TRBD1
j_call: TRBJ1-2
cdr3_aa: CATSDRGHGYTF
cdr3_nt: TGTGCCACCTCGGACAGGGGCCATGGCTACACCTTC

v_call: TRBV3-1/TRBV3-2
clone_size: NA
d_call: NA
j_call: TRBJ1-4
cdr3_aa: CASSQGGEKLFF
cdr3_nt: TGTGCCAGCAGCCAAGGGGGAGAAAAACTGTTTTTT

v_call: TRBV6-5
clone_size: NA
d_call: NA
j_call: TRBJ2-5
cdr3_aa: CASSYLGRGGETQYF
cdr3_nt: TGTGCCAGCAGTTATCTGGGGCGGGGTGGAGAGACCCAGTACTTC

v_call: TRBV20-1
clone_size: NA
d_call: TRBD2
j_call: TRBJ2-5
cdr3_aa: CSASFLAGQETQYF
cdr3_nt: TGCAGTGCTAGTTTCCTAGCGGGGCAAGAGACCCAGTACTTC

v_call: TRBV28
clone_size: NA
d_call: NA
j_call: TRBJ1-1
cdr3_aa: CASSLGHSNTEAFF
cdr3_nt: TGTGCCAGCAGTTTAGGACATTCGAACACTGAAGCTTTCTTT

v_call: TRBV29-1
clone_size: NA
d_call: TRBD1
j_call: TRBJ1-4
cdr3_aa: CSVGAGGGEKLFF
cdr3_nt: TGCAGCGTTGGGGCAGGGGGCGGCGAAAAACTGTTTTTT

v_call: TRBV10-1
clone_size: few
d_call: NA
j_call: TRBJ1-1
cdr3_aa: CASSEYQGGSEAFF
cdr3_nt: TGCGCCAGCAGTGAGTATCAGGGAGGCTCTGAAGCTTTCTTT

v_call: TRBV10-3
clone_size: once
d_call: TRBD2
j_call: TRBJ2-7
cdr3_aa: CAISDGREVPYEQYF
cdr3_nt: TGTGCCATCAGTGATGGGCGGGAGGTCCCCTACGAGCAGTACTTC

v_call: TRBV28
clone_size: NA
d_call: NA
j_call: TRBJ1-2
cdr3_aa: CASSLSDSVTGYTF
cdr3_nt: TGTGCCAGCAGTTTATCGGACAGTGTGACTGGCTACACCTTC

v_call: TRBV6-6
clone_size: once
d_call: TRBD1
j_call: TRBJ1-5
cdr3_aa: CASSIRGQGNQPQHF
cdr3_nt: TGTGCCAGCAGCATCCGAGGACAGGGAAATCAGCCCCAGCATTTT

v_call: TRBV28
clone_size: few
d_call: TRBD1
j_call: TRBJ1-3
cdr3_aa: CASSPPGQGENTIYF
cdr3_nt: TGTGCCAGCAGCCCCCCGGGACAGGGGGAAAACACCATATATTTT

v_call: TRBV5-5
clone_size: NA
d_call: NA
j_call: TRBJ2-7
cdr3_aa: CASSLMESGEQYF
cdr3_nt: TGTGCCAGCAGCTTGATGGAAAGCGGCGAGCAGTACTTC

v_call: TRBV5-1
clone_size: NA
d_call: NA
j_call: TRBJ2-1
cdr3_aa: CASSLVPGQVEQFF
cdr3_nt: TGCGCCAGCAGCTTGGTCCCAGGCCAGGTTGAGCAGTTCTTC

v_call: TRBV18
clone_size: NA
d_call: NA
j_call: TRBJ1-2
cdr3_aa: CASSPPEVSSYGYTF
cdr3_nt: TGTGCCAGCTCACCACCGGAGGTCTCGAGCTATGGCTACACCTTC

v_call: TRBV6-2/TRBV6-3
clone_size: NA
d_call: TRBD1
j_call: TRBJ1-1
cdr3_aa: CASSSPRGTENTEAFF
cdr3_nt: TGTGCCAGCAGTTCCCCGAGGGGGACAGAGAACACTGAAGCTTTCTTT

v_call: TRBV19
clone_size: NA
d_call: NA
j_call: TRBJ1-6
cdr3_aa: CASSAPGPGLSPLHF
cdr3_nt: TGTGCCAGTAGTGCCCCCGGTCCAGGGCTTTCACCCCTCCACTTT

v_call: TRBV3-1/TRBV3-2
clone_size: NA
d_call: TRBD2
j_call: TRBJ2-1
cdr3_aa: CASSSRASGYDEQFF
cdr3_nt: TGTGCCAGCAGCTCGAGGGCTAGCGGGTATGATGAGCAGTTCTTC

v_call: TRBV2
clone_size: NA
d_call: NA
j_call: TRBJ2-1
cdr3_aa: CASNPGVGFNEQFF
cdr3_nt: TGTGCCAGCAACCCGGGAGTTGGGTTCAATGAGCAGTTCTTC

v_call: TRBV7-9
clone_size: NA
d_call: TRBD1
j_call: TRBJ1-2
cdr3_aa: CASTLRQGDGYTF
cdr3_nt: TGTGCCAGCACCCTACGACAGGGGGATGGCTACACCTTC

v_call: TRBV30
clone_size: few
d_call: NA
j_call: TRBJ1-2
cdr3_aa: CAWSSGPAGGYTF
cdr3_nt: TGTGCCTGGAGTTCCGGCCCGGCGGGCGGCTACACCTTC

v_call: TRBV30
clone_size: NA
d_call: TRBD1
j_call: TRBJ2-2
cdr3_aa: CAWSRTGVTGELFF
cdr3_nt: TGTGCCTGGAGTAGGACAGGGGTCACCGGGGAGCTGTTTTTT

v_call: TRBV29-1
clone_size: NA
d_call: NA
j_call: TRBJ2-6
cdr3_aa: CSVETDKNSGANVLTF
cdr3_nt: TGCAGCGTTGAAACCGACAAAAACTCTGGGGCCAACGTCCTGACTTTC

v_call: TRBV4-3
clone_size: NA
d_call: NA
j_call: TRBJ1-5
cdr3_aa: CASSQRQNQPQHF
cdr3_nt: TGCGCCAGCAGCCAGCGACAGAATCAGCCCCAGCATTTT

v_call: TRBV29-1
clone_size: NA
d_call: TRBD2
j_call: TRBJ2-1
cdr3_aa: CSVEDLNLAGGWYEQFF
cdr3_nt: TGCAGCGTTGAAGATCTCAATTTGGCGGGAGGGTGGTATGAGCAGTTCTTC

v_call: TRBV11-3
clone_size: NA
d_call: TRBD1
j_call: TRBJ2-1
cdr3_aa: CASSLSRTGGDEQFF
cdr3_nt: TGTGCCAGCAGCTTATCGCGGACAGGGGGGGATGAGCAGTTCTTC

v_call: TRBV2
clone_size: NA
d_call: NA
j_call: TRBJ1-2
cdr3_aa: CASSAPGRNYGYTF
cdr3_nt: TGTGCCAGCAGCGCCCCGGGACGGAACTATGGCTACACCTTC

v_call: TRBV6-5
clone_size: NA
d_call: NA
j_call: TRBJ1-6
cdr3_aa: CASSYGDSPLHF
cdr3_nt: TGTGCCAGCAGTTATGGCGATTCACCCCTCCACTTT

v_call: TRBV6-5
clone_size: NA
d_call: NA
j_call: TRBJ2-2
cdr3_aa: CASSYRQGNTGELFF
cdr3_nt: TGTGCCAGCAGTTACAGGCAGGGAAACACCGGGGAGCTGTTTTTT

v_call: TRBV21-1
clone_size: NA
d_call: NA
j_call: TRBJ2-7
cdr3_aa: CASSHGDRGPRAPYEQYF
cdr3_nt: TGTGCCAGCAGCCACGGGGACAGGGGACCAAGGGCCCCCTACGAGCAGTACTTC

v_call: TRBV7-3
clone_size: NA
d_call: TRBD1
j_call: TRBJ1-5
cdr3_aa: CASSPPRTGPGSNQPQHF
cdr3_nt: TGTGCCAGCAGCCCTCCCCGGACAGGCCCTGGGAGCAATCAGCCCCAGCATTTT

v_call: TRBV2
clone_size: once
d_call: NA
j_call: TRBJ1-6
cdr3_aa: CASRSRQISYNSPLHF
cdr3_nt: TGTGCCAGCAGAAGCCGCCAGATCTCCTATAATTCACCCCTCCACTTT

v_call: TRBV28
clone_size: NA
d_call: NA
j_call: TRBJ1-5
cdr3_aa: CASSRGERGQPQHF
cdr3_nt: TGTGCCAGCAGTCGAGGTGAGAGGGGTCAGCCCCAGCATTTT

v_call: TRBV7-2
clone_size: NA
d_call: NA
j_call: TRBJ1-2
cdr3_aa: CASKIPDLYGYTF
cdr3_nt: TGTGCCAGCAAAATCCCGGACCTCTATGGCTACACCTTC